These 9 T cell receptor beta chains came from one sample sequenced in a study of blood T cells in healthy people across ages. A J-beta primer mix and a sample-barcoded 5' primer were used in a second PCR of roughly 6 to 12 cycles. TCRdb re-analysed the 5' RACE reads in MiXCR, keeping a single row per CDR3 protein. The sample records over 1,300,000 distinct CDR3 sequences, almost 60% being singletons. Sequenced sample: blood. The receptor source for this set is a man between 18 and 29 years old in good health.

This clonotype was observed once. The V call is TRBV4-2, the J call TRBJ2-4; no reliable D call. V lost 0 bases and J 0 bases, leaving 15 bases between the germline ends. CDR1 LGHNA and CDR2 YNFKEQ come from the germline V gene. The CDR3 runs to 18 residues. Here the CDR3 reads CASSQEGTFLLAKNIQYF. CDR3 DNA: TGTGCCAGCAGCCAAGAAGGCACCTTCCTCCTAGCCAAAAACATTCAGTACTTC.

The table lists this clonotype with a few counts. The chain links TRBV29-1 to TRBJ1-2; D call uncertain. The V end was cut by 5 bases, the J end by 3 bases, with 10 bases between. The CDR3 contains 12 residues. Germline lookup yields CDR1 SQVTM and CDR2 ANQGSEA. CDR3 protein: CSVPGGYYGYTF. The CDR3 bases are TGCAGCGTTCCGGGAGGGTACTATGGCTACACCTTC.

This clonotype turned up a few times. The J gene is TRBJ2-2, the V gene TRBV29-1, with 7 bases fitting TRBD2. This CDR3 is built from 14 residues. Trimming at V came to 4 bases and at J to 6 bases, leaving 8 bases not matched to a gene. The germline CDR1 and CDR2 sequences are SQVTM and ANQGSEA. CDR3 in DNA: TGCAGCGTTGCTGGCGGGAGCGATCCCGGGGAGCTGTTTTTT. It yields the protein CSVAGGSDPGELFF.

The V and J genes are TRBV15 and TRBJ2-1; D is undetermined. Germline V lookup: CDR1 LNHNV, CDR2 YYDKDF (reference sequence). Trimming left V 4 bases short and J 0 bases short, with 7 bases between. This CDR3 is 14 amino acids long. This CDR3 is CATSKDFSYNEQFF. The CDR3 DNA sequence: TGTGCCACCAGCAAGGATTTCTCCTACAATGAGCAGTTCTTC.

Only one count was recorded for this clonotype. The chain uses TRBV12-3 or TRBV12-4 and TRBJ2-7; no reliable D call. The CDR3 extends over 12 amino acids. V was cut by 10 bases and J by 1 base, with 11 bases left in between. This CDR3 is CANTIGSYEQYF. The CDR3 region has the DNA TGTGCCAACACCATCGGATCCTACGAGCAGTACTTC.

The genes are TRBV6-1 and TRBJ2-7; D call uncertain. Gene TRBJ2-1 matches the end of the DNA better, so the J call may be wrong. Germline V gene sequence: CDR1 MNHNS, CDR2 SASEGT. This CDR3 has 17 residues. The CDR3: CASSEALGTPLYNEQFF. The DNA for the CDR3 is TGTGCCAGCAGTGAAGCATTGGGAACCCCCCTCTACAATGAGCAGTTCTTC.

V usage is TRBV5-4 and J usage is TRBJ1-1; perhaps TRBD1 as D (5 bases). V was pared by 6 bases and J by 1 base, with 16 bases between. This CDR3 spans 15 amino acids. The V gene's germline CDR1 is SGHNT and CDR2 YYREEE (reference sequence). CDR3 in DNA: TGTGCCAGCACCAGAGGGGCGGTGAGGAACACTGAAGCTTTCTTT. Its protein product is CASTRGAVRNTEAFF.

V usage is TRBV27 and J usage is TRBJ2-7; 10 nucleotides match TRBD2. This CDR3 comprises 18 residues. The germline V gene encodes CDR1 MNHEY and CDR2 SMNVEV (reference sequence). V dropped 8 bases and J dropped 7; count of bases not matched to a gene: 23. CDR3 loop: CASGSPWDSGGPYNEQYF. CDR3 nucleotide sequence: TGTGCCAGCGGCTCCCCCTGGGATAGCGGGGGGCCTTACAATGAGCAGTACTTC.

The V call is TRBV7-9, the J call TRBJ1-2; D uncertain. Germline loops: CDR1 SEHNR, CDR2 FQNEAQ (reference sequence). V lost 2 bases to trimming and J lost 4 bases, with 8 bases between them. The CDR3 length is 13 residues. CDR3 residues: CASSLYLFYGYTF. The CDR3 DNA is TGTGCCAGCAGCTTATATCTATTCTATGGCTACACCTTC.